A single sample is the source of the 21 T cell receptor beta chains below, sequenced in a study of cytomegalovirus exposure and HLA in healthy donors. Vbeta (60) and Jbeta (13) primers were used in the PCR. Repertoires were generated with immunoSEQ multiplex PCR, while TCRdb's copy carries only in-frame clones and drops some. The sample gives under 250,000 clones, less than 85% of which show up once; 0.63% is in the top ten. The sample consisted of PBMCs. These receptors were collected from a man aged 18 to 35 in good health and CMV-seronegative.

This clone appeared once. The chain is built from TRBV6-5 and TRBJ2-3; D gene ambiguous. The CDR3 covers 14 residues. Germline V CDR1 and CDR2: MNHEY, SVGAGI. V was cut by 0 bases and J by 6 bases, with 10 bases left in between. The CDR3 coding sequence is TGTGCCAGCAGTTACTCGAAGCAATCGGATACGCAGTATTTT. It codes for CASSYSKQSDTQYF.

Here the CDR3 reads CASSQLGLSTGGLRNEQFF. For the CDR3, the DNA is TGCGCCAGCAGCCAATTAGGTTTATCCACAGGGGGGTTGAGGAATGAGCAGTTCTTC. The V gene is TRBV5-1, the J gene TRBJ2-1; 8 nucleotides match TRBD1. The V gene end was trimmed by 4 bases and the J gene end by 7 bases; junction bases not matched to a gene: 22. Germline V CDR1 and CDR2: SGHRS, YFSETQ. The CDR3 runs 19 residues.

This chain uses TRBV10-2 with TRBJ2-2; weak D call: TRBD2 (5 bases). Trimming removed 3 bases at V and 7 bases at J, with 6 bases between. The germline V gene encodes CDR1 WSHSY and CDR2 SAAADI. The CDR3 is 12 amino acids. CDR3: CASSDGVGELFF. The DNA for the CDR3 is TGCGCCAGCAGTGACGGGGTCGGGGAGCTGTTTTTT.

Regarding this clone: Relative to the germline gene, one junction end is altered; a read error may explain this. The J gene is TRBJ2-3, the V gene TRBV14; possible D gene TRBD2, 6 bases. Germline CDR1 reads SGHDN; CDR2 reads FVKESK. This CDR3 contains 16 residues. The CDR3 loop is CASSHRRADRGDTLYF. The CDR3 nucleotides read TGTGCCAGCAGCCACCGACGGGCGGATCGCGGGGATACGCTGTATTTT.

The rearrangement joins TRBV28 to TRBJ2-5; unclear D gene. Trimming took off 6 bases at V and 5 bases at J, with 4 bases between the two ends. This CDR3 has 10 amino acids. CDR1 is MDHEN, CDR2 SYDVKM, per germline. CDR3: CASSGETQYF. As DNA, the CDR3 is TGTGCCAGCAGCGGGGAGACCCAGTACTTC.

The genes are TRBV5-1 and TRBJ2-5; 7 positions agree with TRBD2. The assigned J gene may be wrong: the sequence end matches TRBJ2-7 better. Germline V gene sequence: CDR1 SGHRS, CDR2 YFSETQ. This CDR3 comprises 18 residues. CDR3 DNA: TGCGCCAGCAGCTTGGATCCCCAGGATAGGAGCGGGGCCTACGAGCAGTACTTC. Translating it yields CASSLDPQDRSGAYEQYF.

The CDR3 bases are TGTGCCAGCAGCTTAAGCATAAAACTAGCGGCCGCAGATACGCAGTATTTT. This translates into CASSLSIKLAAADTQYF. The chain combines TRBV13 with TRBJ2-3, with TRBD2 matching over 8 bases. The CDR3 has 17 amino acids. CDR1 is PRHDT, CDR2 FYEKMQ, per germline (reference sequence). Trimming cost V 2 bases and J 4 bases; bases outside gene matches: 11.

The rearrangement uses TRBV30 and TRBJ1-6; possible D gene TRBD1, 6 bases. This CDR3 is built from 16 residues. The germline V gene has CDR1 GTSNPN and CDR2 SVGIG (reference sequence). V was shortened by 3 bases and J by 4 bases, with 16 bases between the two germline ends. Here the CDR3 reads CAWSKPPGTYNSPLHF. Written as DNA, the CDR3 is TGTGCCTGGAGCAAACCTCCGGGGACATATAATTCACCCCTCCACTTT.

This clone turned up a few times. V usage is TRBV11-2 and J usage is TRBJ1-5; TRBD1 is a possible D gene (6 bases). The CDR3 spans 13 residues. Germline V gene data show CDR1 as SGHAT and CDR2 as FQNNGV. Trimming shortened V by 0 bases and J by 11 bases, and 11 bases separated the two germline ends. Written as DNA, the CDR3 is TGTGCCAGCAGCTTAGAGGCTGGGGGCACCCAGCATTTT. The encoded protein is CASSLEAGGTQHF.

The CDR3 DNA is TGTGCCAGCAGCCTCCAGCGGCGGGAGACCCAGTACTTC. Translated: CASSLQRRETQYF. V is TRBV7-3 and J is TRBJ2-5, with D possibly matching TRBD2 (5 bases). This CDR3 contains 13 residues. Germline CDR1 and CDR2: SGHTA and FQGTGA. V was pared by 5 bases and J by 5 bases, with 12 bases between.

The CDR3 coding sequence is TGCGCCAGCAGCCAAGTGTTAGCGGGAGGGATGGGAGAGACCCAGTACTTC. Residues: CASSQVLAGGMGETQYF. The rearrangement links TRBV4-1 to TRBJ2-5; the match to TRBD2 covers 11 bases. Germline loops: CDR1 MGHRA, CDR2 YSYEKL. J gave up 4 bases and V 1 base, and 8 bases lay outside the gene matches. This CDR3 spans 17 amino acids.

This clone showed up just a few times. This chain joins TRBV7-3 and TRBJ2-1; no clear D gene. Trimming took 0 bases from V and 0 from J, leaving 6 bases between them. This CDR3 has 15 residues. In germline, CDR1 is SGHTA, CDR2 FQGTGA. CDR3 in amino acids: CASSLTPTSYNEQFF. CDR3 sequence (DNA): TGTGCCAGCAGCTTAACCCCTACCTCCTACAATGAGCAGTTCTTC. Complete variable domain (other parts from reference TRBV7-3 and TRBJ2-1): GAGVSQTPSNKVTEKGKYVELRCDPISGHTALYWYRQSLGQGPEFLIYFQGTGAADDSGLPNDRFFAVRPEGSVSTLKIQRTERGDSAVYLCASSLTPTSYNEQFFGPGTRLTVL.

The CDR3: CASSVGGPSYEQYF. The DNA for the CDR3 is TGTGCCAGCAGCGTAGGGGGCCCCTCCTACGAGCAGTACTTC. The V and J genes are TRBV9 and TRBJ2-7; perhaps TRBD1 as D (5 bases). With 0 bases removed from V and 0 bases from J, the gap between germline ends came to 7 bases. The CDR3 is 14 residues long. Looked up from germline, CDR1 is SGDLS and CDR2 is YYNGEE.

The rearrangement uses TRBV18 and TRBJ1-1, with unresolved D. V lost 7 bases, J lost 1 base, and 10 bases lay in between. Per germline, CDR1 KGHSH and CDR2 LQKENI. This CDR3 spans 13 amino acids. In nucleotides, the CDR3 is TGTGCCAGCTTGCCAAGCGGGAACACTGAAGCTTTCTTT. This sequence encodes CASLPSGNTEAFF.

This rearrangement joins TRBV5-1 to TRBJ1-1; the D gene is possibly TRBD1 (6 bases). Germline-derived CDR1 and CDR2 are SGHRS and YFSETQ. The CDR3 is 14 amino acids. V lost 6 bases to trimming and J lost 1 base, with 13 bases between them. The CDR3 loop reads CASTFRGENTEAFF. CDR3 nucleotide sequence: TGCGCCAGCACCTTCAGGGGCGAGAACACTGAAGCTTTCTTT.

Turning to this clone: Without the conserved terminal phenylalanine or tryptophan, this CDR3 likely stems from a read error. The chain joins TRBV6-1 to TRBJ1-5; 8 nucleotides match TRBD1. This CDR3 region has 14 residues. CDR1 is MNHNS, CDR2 SASEGT, per germline. After removal of 6 bases from V and 1 base from J, the junction contained 2 bases not matched to a gene. The CDR3 spells CASRDRASNQPQHL. DNA of the CDR3: TGTGCCAGCAGGGACAGGGCAAGCAATCAGCCCCAGCATCTT.

This clone was seen just once. This sequence joins TRBV7-9 and TRBJ1-2; no reliable D call. The V and J ends lost 5 bases and 3 bases respectively, with 16 bases between them. The V gene's germline CDR1 is SEHNR and CDR2 FQNEAQ (reference sequence). The CDR3 has 15 residues. DNA of the CDR3: TGTGCCAGCAGCCTCCTCTGGGAGGACGACTATGGCTACACCTTC. Translated: CASSLLWEDDYGYTF. Variable domain in full (rest from reference TRBV7-9 and TRBJ1-2): DTGVSQNPRHKITKRGQNVTFRCDPISEHNRLYWYRQTLGQGPEFLTYFQNEAQLEKSRLLSDRFSAERPKGSFSTLEIQRTEQGDSAMYLCASSLLWEDDYGYTFGSGTRLTVV.

This CDR3 reads CASHGLVFVDTQYF. DNA for the CDR3: TGTGCCAGCCACGGACTAGTTTTTGTAGATACGCAGTATTTT. The chain uses TRBV7-2 and TRBJ2-3; 7 nucleotides agree with TRBD2. Trimming removed 8 bases from V and 5 bases from J; junction bases left unmatched: 10. Germline CDR1 is SGHTA and CDR2 is FQGNSA. The CDR3 covers 14 residues.

The CDR3 sequence: CASSKAGIAGGVSKSTDTQYF. The DNA for the CDR3 is TGTGCCAGCAGCAAAGCCGGTATAGCGGGGGGAGTTTCTAAGAGCACAGATACGCAGTATTTT. This sequence joins TRBV21-1 and TRBJ2-3; no DNA check was done on the table's D call, TRBD2. TRBV21-1 is a known pseudogene. The CDR3 runs 21 residues.

The gene calls are TRBV28 and TRBJ1-5, with D perhaps matching TRBD1 (5 bases). Germline CDR1 reads MDHEN; CDR2 reads SYDVKM. This CDR3 is 14 amino acids long. V was pared by 5 bases and J by 4 bases, with 12 bases between. The CDR3 protein is CASSPPQGNQPQHF. CDR3 in DNA: TGTGCCAGCAGTCCCCCCCAGGGAAATCAGCCCCAGCATTTT.

The CDR3 DNA reads as TGTGCCAGTACCCGGACAGGGGCTGACCAGCCCCAGCATTTT. Its protein is CASTRTGADQPQHF. V usage is TRBV19 and J usage is TRBJ1-5, with 9 bases lining up with TRBD1. Trimming removed 7 bases from V and 7 bases from J; junction bases left unmatched: 8. Germline loops: CDR1 LNHDA, CDR2 SQIVND (reference sequence). The CDR3 extends over 14 amino acids.